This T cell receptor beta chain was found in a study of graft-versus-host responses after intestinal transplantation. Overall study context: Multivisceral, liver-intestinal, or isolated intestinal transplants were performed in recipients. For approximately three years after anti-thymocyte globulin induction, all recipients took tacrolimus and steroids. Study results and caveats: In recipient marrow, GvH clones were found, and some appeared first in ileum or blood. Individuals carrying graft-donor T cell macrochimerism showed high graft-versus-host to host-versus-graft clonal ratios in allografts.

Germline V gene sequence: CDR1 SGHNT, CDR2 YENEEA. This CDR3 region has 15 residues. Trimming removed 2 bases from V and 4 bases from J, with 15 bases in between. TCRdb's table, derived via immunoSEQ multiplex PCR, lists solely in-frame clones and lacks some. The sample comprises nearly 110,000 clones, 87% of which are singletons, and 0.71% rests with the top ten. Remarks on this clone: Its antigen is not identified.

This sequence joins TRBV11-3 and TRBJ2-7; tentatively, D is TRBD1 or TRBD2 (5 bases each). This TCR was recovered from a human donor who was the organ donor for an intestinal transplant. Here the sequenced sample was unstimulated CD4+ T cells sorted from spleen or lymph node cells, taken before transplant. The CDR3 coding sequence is TGTGCCAGCAGCTTAACTCCAACCGGGGCTTACGAGCAGTACTTC. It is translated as CASSLTPTGAYEQYF.